A single sample gave rise to the 18 T cell receptor beta chains below, sequenced in a study of T cell repertoires in cytomegalovirus infection. One entry per CDR3 protein results from TCRdb running MiXCR on the reads. The sample lists some 940,000 distinct CDR3 sequences; approximately 33% were seen once. These TCRs' antigens remain unknown. The material was cultured CD8+ T cells from PBMCs, obtained from culture after CMV antigen stimulation. The receptors stem from a human donor in good health (CMV status not recorded). Some clones in this sample may be carry-over from other donors' samples.

In regard to this clonotype: A read error may produce the germline difference seen at one junction end. The rearrangement uses TRBV14 and TRBJ2-7; D gene unclear. The CDR3 is 15 residues long. Germline V lookup: CDR1 SGHDN, CDR2 FVKESK. As DNA, the CDR3 is TGTGCCAGCAGCCAAGATTACGGCAAAGGCTACAAGCAGTACTTC. Translation gives CASSQDYGKGYKQYF.

In this sample, this clonotype turned up a few times. The chain combines TRBV2 with TRBJ1-1, with D unclear. Germline CDR1 is SNHLY and CDR2 is FYNNEI. CDR3 length: 12 amino acids. V dropped 3 bases and J dropped 10 bases, with 12 bases sitting between them. The CDR3 coding sequence is TGTGCCAGCAGTGAGGCCGGGCTGGGAGCTTTCTTT. Its translation: CASSEAGLGAFF. Full variable domain (missing parts from reference TRBV2 and TRBJ1-1): EPEVTQTPSHQVTQMGQEVILRCVPISNHLYFYWYRQILGQKVEFLVSFYNNEISEKSEIFDDQFSVERPDGSNFTLKIRSTKLEDSAMYFCASSEAGLGAFFGQGTRLTVV.

There are a few counts of this clonotype. This chain links TRBV14 with TRBJ2-4, with TRBD1 as a possible D gene (6 bases). Germline V gene data show CDR1 as SGHDN and CDR2 as FVKESK. Trimming removed 0 bases from V and 7 bases from J, with 13 bases in between. This CDR3 has 15 amino acids. This CDR3 is CASSQEWGPWNIQYF. The CDR3 nucleotides read TGTGCCAGCAGCCAAGAATGGGGGCCCTGGAACATTCAGTACTTC.

In this sample, this clonotype turned up once. V usage is TRBV20-1 and J usage is TRBJ1-6; 9 bases are shared with TRBD1. The CDR3 loop spans 15 amino acids. From germline, CDR1 is DFQATT and CDR2 SNEGSKA (reference sequence). V lost 3 bases and J lost 8; bases outside the gene matches: 8. The CDR3 bases are TGCAGTGCTAGGCGCGCGGACAGGGGCGATTCACCCCTCCACTTT. This encodes CSARRADRGDSPLHF.

V usage is TRBV27 and J usage is TRBJ1-5; the D gene is possibly TRBD1 (6 bases). Germline V gene sequence: CDR1 MNHEY, CDR2 SMNVEV (reference sequence). The CDR3 sequence is 15 residues long. Trimming left V 4 bases short and J 5 bases short, with 15 bases between. CDR3 DNA: TGTGCCAGCAGTTCACTACAGGGACGGGATCAGCCCCAGCATTTT. Protein product: CASSSLQGRDQPQHF.

This clonotype was found a few times. This chain links TRBV5-6 with TRBJ1-2, with D perhaps matching TRBD1 (5 bases). There are 15 residues in the CDR3. Trimming stripped 1 base from V and 4 bases from J, with 14 bases between. CDR1 SGHDT and CDR2 YYEEEE come from the germline V gene. In DNA, the CDR3 is TGTGCCAGCAGCTTGTACCGTTTCAGGGCCTATGGCTACACCTTC. As protein: CASSLYRFRAYGYTF.

The chain uses TRBV27 and TRBJ1-2; maybe TRBD1 (6 bases). Germline V gives CDR1 MNHEY, CDR2 SMNVEV (reference sequence). The CDR3 totals 13 residues. V was clipped by 6 bases and J by 7 bases, with 15 bases between them. CDR3 sequence reads: CASSKQGRFGYTF. The CDR3 DNA reads TGTGCCAGCAGCAAACAGGGACGATTTGGCTACACCTTC.

J is TRBJ2-1 and V is TRBV19, with 7 bases matching TRBD1. J was trimmed by 6 bases and V by 3 bases; bases with no gene match: 5. The CDR3 spans 14 residues. The V gene's germline CDR1 is LNHDA and CDR2 SQIVND (reference sequence). CDR3 sequence (DNA): TGTGCCAGTAGTATTTTGGGACAGCTCAATGAGCAGTTCTTC. Its protein is CASSILGQLNEQFF.

The chain couples TRBV15 to TRBJ1-1, with a possible D match to TRBD1 (5 bases). The V end lost 2 bases, the J end lost 4 bases, and 14 bases lay between the germline ends. The germline gives CDR1 LNHNV, CDR2 YYDKDF (reference sequence). The CDR3 is 15 amino acids. This CDR3 reads CATSRSRQGTTEAFF. CDR3 DNA: TGTGCCACCAGCAGAAGCAGGCAGGGTACCACTGAAGCTTTCTTT.

The chain employs TRBV19 and TRBJ1-5, with D unresolved. Germline V CDR1 and CDR2: LNHDA, SQIVND (reference sequence). The CDR3 is 15 amino acids. Trimming pared 3 bases from V and 2 bases from J, leaving 11 bases between. CDR3 protein: CASSIWRPGNQPQHF. The DNA of the CDR3 is TGTGCCAGTAGTATCTGGCGGCCGGGCAATCAGCCCCAGCATTTT.

This clonotype was recorded at least ten times. The chain is built from TRBV19 and TRBJ1-2, with D tentatively TRBD1 (6 bases). CDR1 and CDR2 from the germline V gene are LNHDA and SQIVND (reference sequence). The CDR3 length is 13 residues. V was trimmed by 3 bases and J by 2 bases, leaving 7 bases between them. This CDR3 is CASSIGTNYGYTF. The DNA for the CDR3 is TGTGCCAGTAGTATCGGGACAAACTATGGCTACACCTTC.

The gene calls are TRBV5-8 and TRBJ1-2, with TRBD1 identical over 9 bases. V lost 0 bases to trimming and J lost 4 bases; unmatched junction nucleotides: 7. The CDR3 is 16 residues long. Per the germline V gene, CDR1 is SGHTS and CDR2 is YDEGEE. CDR3 DNA: TGTGCCAGCAGCTTGGCCCAGACAGGGGGTGTCTATGGCTACACCTTC. Translated, it gives CASSLAQTGGVYGYTF.

The gene calls are TRBV27 and TRBJ2-1; either TRBD1 or TRBD2 may fit D (5 bases each). CDR1 is MNHEY and CDR2 is SMNVEV in the germline V gene (reference sequence). CDR3 length: 18 residues. V lost 0 bases and J 5 bases, leaving 20 bases between the germline ends. The CDR3 DNA reads TGTGCCAGCAGTTTATCGTCGGGGCCCCCTCTCTACGACAATGAGCAGTTCTTC. It specifies CASSLSSGPPLYDNEQFF.

This clonotype has more than one count but fewer than ten. This sequence joins TRBV28 and TRBJ2-3; D unclear. The CDR3 is made up of 11 amino acids. Germline V lookup: CDR1 MDHEN, CDR2 SYDVKM. V was pared by 4 bases and J by 14 bases, with 13 bases between. The CDR3: CASSSPRSVYF. CDR3 sequence (DNA): TGTGCCAGCAGTTCCCCCCGGAGTGTGTATTTT. Complete variable domain (other parts from reference TRBV28 and TRBJ2-3): DVKVTQSSRYLVKRTGEKVFLECVQDMDHENMFWYRQDPGLGLRLIYFSYDVKMKEKGDIPEGYSVSREKKERFSLILESASTNQTSMYLCASSSPRSVYFGPGTRLTVL.

The V and J genes are TRBV28 and TRBJ2-7; weak D call: TRBD2 (5 bases). Trimming removed 5 bases at V and 3 bases at J, with 11 bases between. Germline assignment: CDR1 MDHEN and CDR2 SYDVKM. There are 13 residues in the CDR3. CDR3 protein: CASSPPRGYEQYV. The CDR3 nucleotides read TGTGCCAGCAGTCCGCCCCGGGGCTACGAGCAGTACGTC.

The chain links TRBV7-9 to TRBJ2-5, with D possibly matching TRBD1 (7 bases). This CDR3 is built from 16 residues. V lost 5 bases and J 2 bases, leaving 18 bases between the germline ends. Per the germline V gene, CDR1 is SEHNR and CDR2 is FQNEAQ (reference sequence). The CDR3 sequence: CASSPGWTGGQETQYF. The DNA of the CDR3 is TGTGCCAGCAGCCCGGGTTGGACAGGAGGGCAAGAGACCCAGTACTTC. The entire variable domain, with the rest obtained from reference TRBV7-9 and TRBJ2-5, is as follows: DTGVSQNPRHKITKRGQNVTFRCDPISEHNRLYWYRQTLGQGPEFLTYFQNEAQLEKSRLLSDRFSAERPKGSFSTLEIQRTEQGDSAMYLCASSPGWTGGQETQYFGPGTRLLVL.

This chain uses TRBV5-1 with TRBJ2-3; possible D gene TRBD2, 5 bases. Germline V gene lookup returns CDR1 SGHRS and CDR2 YFSETQ. Trimming removed 7 bases from V and 3 bases from J, with 18 bases in between. The length of the CDR3 is 15 residues. This CDR3 reads CASEAGPGETDTQYF. The CDR3 DNA follows: TGCGCCAGCGAGGCTGGGCCCGGGGAAACAGATACGCAGTATTTT.

This rearrangement joins TRBV4-1 to TRBJ2-1; D assignment may be TRBD1 or TRBD2 (8 bases each). Germline V lookup: CDR1 MGHRA, CDR2 YSYEKL. V shed 4 bases and J shed 5 bases, with 21 bases lying between them. The length of the CDR3 is 17 residues. CDR3 amino acids: CASSPRGGQVLNNEQFF. CDR3 bases: TGCGCCAGCAGCCCTCGGGGGGGACAGGTTTTAAACAATGAGCAGTTCTTC.